The next 26 T cell receptor beta chains were all read from a single sample in a study of T cells expressing NK-cell markers. TCRdb re-called the 5' RACE reads and shows each CDR3 protein once, DNA omitted. The listing records about 370,000 distinct CDR3 sequences. The sequencing input was blood T cells: a sorted CD56 or NKG2C T cell subset, CD4+ or CD8+ T cells, or bulk PBMC T cells (not recorded which). The receptors shown here come from a woman between 45 and 60 years old in good health.

The chain joins TRBV10-3 to TRBJ1-2; without DNA, the TCRdb call of TRBD1 cannot be checked. There are 13 residues in the CDR3. CDR1 and CDR2 from the germline V gene are ENHRY and SYGVKD. The CDR3 spells CAISRRESLGYTF.

The chain uses TRBV10-3 and TRBJ1-1; with no DNA, the TCRdb D assignment of TRBD1 cannot be verified. The CDR3 has 13 amino acids. CDR1 ENHRY and CDR2 SYGVKD come from the germline V gene. The CDR3 sequence: CAIRSLPGTEAFF.

This chain connects TRBV7-9 to TRBJ2-5; TCRdb lists TRBD2, though no DNA is available to test this call. This CDR3 contains 15 residues. Germline CDR1 SEHNR, CDR2 FQNEAQ (reference sequence). Here the CDR3 reads CASSLGPQAGETQYF.

The chain has TRBV3-1 and TRBJ2-7. From germline, CDR1 is LGHDT and CDR2 YNNKEL (reference sequence). The CDR3 contains 14 residues. The CDR3 sequence: CASSQNALPYEQYF.

CDR3 protein: CATSDVWPNQPQHF. The J gene is TRBJ1-5, the V gene TRBV24-1. The CDR3 runs 14 residues. Per germline, CDR1 KGHDR and CDR2 SFDVKD.

The chain is built from TRBV24-1 and TRBJ2-6. Germline V gives CDR1 KGHDR, CDR2 SFDVKD. The CDR3 consists of 16 residues. The CDR3 spells CATSELRGSGANVLTF.

The chain has TRBV12-3 or TRBV12-4 and TRBJ2-1; TCRdb calls TRBD2, which cannot be checked without DNA. The CDR3 has 17 amino acids. The CDR3 loop reads CASSLWSSGSSYNEQFF.

This chain connects TRBV3-1 to TRBJ2-7. In germline, CDR1 is LGHDT, CDR2 YNNKEL (reference sequence). This CDR3 comprises 11 residues. The CDR3 loop is CASRYDNEQYF.

The CDR3 sequence is CAISEEVYEQFF. The chain carries TRBV10-3 and TRBJ2-1. Germline V gene sequence: CDR1 ENHRY, CDR2 SYGVKD. The CDR3 runs 12 residues.

The chain uses TRBV5-4 and TRBJ2-3; the D call of TRBD1 rests on TCRdb alone, since no DNA is present to check it. CDR1 SGHNT and CDR2 YYREEE come from the germline V gene (reference sequence). This CDR3 comprises 14 residues. This CDR3 reads CASSLHGGTDTQYF.

The CDR3 protein is CASRDGREPHEQYF. The chain employs TRBV5-1 and TRBJ2-7; the D call from TCRdb, TRBD2, cannot be confirmed without DNA. The CDR3 totals 14 residues. Germline V gene lookup returns CDR1 SGHRS and CDR2 YFSETQ.

The chain recombines TRBV6-2 or TRBV6-3 with TRBJ2-3; TCRdb designates TRBD2, a call that cannot be tested without DNA. There are 18 residues in the CDR3. Per the germline V gene, CDR1 is MNHEY and CDR2 is SVGEGT. The CDR3 loop is CASSYSQSLREVIDTQYF.

The chain joins TRBV28 to TRBJ2-1; the TCRdb call, TRBD2, lacks DNA for checking. CDR3 size: 14 residues. Germline V gives CDR1 MDHEN, CDR2 SYDVKM. CDR3 protein: CASSSPLGANEQFF.

V is TRBV27 and J is TRBJ2-4; as DNA is missing, the TRBD1 call by TCRdb cannot be tested. Germline CDR1 reads MNHEY; CDR2 reads SMNVEV (reference sequence). The CDR3 totals 13 residues. The CDR3 loop reads CASSPAGSNIQYF.

The chain carries TRBV20-1 and TRBJ1-5; TCRdb outputs TRBD1, but without DNA this stays unchecked. Germline V CDR1 and CDR2: DFQATT, SNEGSKA (reference sequence). The CDR3 contains 16 residues. The CDR3 here is CSALRTGVPSNQPQHF.

V is TRBV5-1 and J is TRBJ2-1; absent DNA, TCRdb's TRBD2 call cannot be checked. There are 17 residues in the CDR3. CDR1 is SGHRS and CDR2 is YFSETQ in the germline V gene. CDR3 protein: CASSWGDTRAGVGEQFF.

The chain joins TRBV3-1 to TRBJ2-5; TCRdb's assignment of TRBD1 cannot be checked, as there is no DNA. The CDR3 length is 16 residues. Germline lookup yields CDR1 LGHDT and CDR2 YNNKEL (reference sequence). CDR3 in amino acids: CASSQSTWTRQETQYF.

The rearrangement uses TRBV6-5 and TRBJ2-6; the D call of TRBD1 rests on TCRdb alone, since no DNA is present to check it. The germline gives CDR1 MNHEY, CDR2 SVGAGI. CDR3 length equals 17 residues. CDR3 loop: CASSSSGTRSGANVLTF.

The rearrangement joins TRBV29-1 to TRBJ1-3. Looked up from germline, CDR1 is SQVTM and CDR2 is ANQGSEA. The CDR3 loop spans 12 amino acids. CDR3 loop: CSVRDGGNTIYF.

The V call is TRBV11-2, the J call TRBJ2-1; the TCRdb call, TRBD2, lacks DNA for checking. Germline V gives CDR1 SGHAT, CDR2 FQNNGV. The CDR3 runs to 16 residues. CDR3 in amino acids: CASSSISGRSYNEQFF.

The chain uses TRBV15 and TRBJ2-7; the TCRdb D gene call, TRBD1, has no DNA to confirm it. The germline V gene has CDR1 LNHNV and CDR2 YYDKDF (reference sequence). This CDR3 spans 15 amino acids. CDR3: CATSRDRGAPYEQYF.

The chain is built from TRBV5-4 and TRBJ2-3; TCRdb calls TRBD2, which cannot be checked without DNA. Germline loops: CDR1 SGHNT, CDR2 YYREEE (reference sequence). The CDR3 length is 14 residues. The CDR3 loop reads CASSLERRTDTQYF. Full variable domain (outside the CDR3, taken from reference TRBV5-4 and TRBJ2-3): ETGVTQSPTHLIKTRGQQVTLRCSSQSGHNTVSWYQQALGQGPQFIFQYYREEENGRGNFPPRFSGLQFPNYSSELNVNALELDDSALYLCASSLERRTDTQYFGPGTRLTVL.

CDR3 region: CASGPSGTRGEQFF. The rearrangement links TRBV12-5 to TRBJ2-1; TCRdb calls TRBD2, which cannot be checked without DNA. The germline CDR1 and CDR2 sequences are LGHNT and FRNRAP. The CDR3 consists of 14 residues.

V and J are TRBV7-6 and TRBJ2-1; no DNA is available, so the TRBD2 call from TCRdb remains unchecked. The CDR3 consists of 14 residues. CDR1 and CDR2 from the germline V gene are SGHVS and FNYEAQ. The CDR3 loop reads CASSFYAGYNEQFF.

The gene calls are TRBV18 and TRBJ2-2; the TCRdb call, TRBD2, lacks DNA for checking. The length of the CDR3 is 20 residues. Germline CDR1 is KGHSH and CDR2 is LQKENI. The CDR3 protein is CASSPPSVSRSRGDTGELFF.

The chain has TRBV19 and TRBJ2-1. Per the germline V gene, CDR1 is LNHDA and CDR2 is SQIVND (reference sequence). This CDR3 is 14 amino acids long. This CDR3 reads CACRSERSYNEQFF.